This T cell receptor beta chain comes out of a study of cytomegalovirus exposure and HLA in healthy donors. Researchers ran the PCR with 60 Vbeta and 13 Jbeta primers. Profiling relied on immunoSEQ multiplex PCR, and the TCRdb table lists in-frame clones only, not all of them. The sample contains around 190,000 clones, 79% of which appear only once. Whole-study findings and limits: Several top significant clusters appeared, in a later analysis, to be linked to common viral pathogens. Confirmation in vitro established that a few CMV-associated chains were specific for CMV antigens. Another analysis was done later, and it associated more than 15,000 TCR beta sequences with HLA alleles at 0.05 false discovery rate.

As to this clone: What it binds is not known.

Germline V gives CDR1 SGHTA, CDR2 FQGNSA. The CDR3 sequence is 14 residues long. Trimming took off 8 bases at V and 0 bases at J, with 12 bases between the two ends. This sequence was found in a woman aged 18-30 years in good health and CMV-seronegative. The sequenced sample was PBMCs. This chain connects TRBV7-2 to TRBJ2-3, with D tentatively TRBD1 (5 bases). The CDR3 bases are TGTGCCAGCCTTCAGGGCCTTAGCACAGATACGCAGTATTTT. It encodes CASLQGLSTDTQYF.